This entry lists 15 T cell receptor beta chains sequenced from one sample in a study of T cells in Graves' hyperthyroidism and ophthalmopathy. Authors of the study amplified TCR beta CDR3 regions from RNA transcripts. An initial round of RT-PCR targeting the TCR CDR3 relied on the HTBI primer set. Each CDR3 protein is one row after TCRdb ran MiXCR on the multiplex PCR reads. This sample has a few hundred thousand distinct CDR3 sequences, with approximately 16% found just once. The sample comprised blood. The source of these receptors is a woman in her thirties or forties with Graves' ophthalmopathy.

This clonotype was observed a few times. This chain links TRBV4-1 with TRBJ2-1; TRBD2 agrees at 11 bases. The CDR3 sequence is 15 residues long. The junction had 4 bases not matched to a gene; V was cut back by 1 base and J by 8 bases. Germline CDR1 and CDR2: MGHRA and YSYEKL. The CDR3: CASSQGPGLADEQFF. CDR3 nucleotide sequence: TGCGCCAGCAGCCAAGGCCCGGGACTAGCGGATGAGCAGTTCTTC.

In its sample, this clonotype was seen many times. This chain links TRBV20-1 with TRBJ1-1; 9 bases are a match to TRBD1. The V gene end was trimmed by 2 bases and the J gene end by 8 bases; junction bases not matched to a gene: 6. The CDR3 loop spans 13 amino acids. The germline V gene encodes CDR1 DFQATT and CDR2 SNEGSKA (reference sequence). In nucleotides, the CDR3 is TGCAGTGCTAGATTGGTACAGGGGGCAGAAGCTTTCTTT. Residues: CSARLVQGAEAFF.

Worth noting for this clonotype: This may be a read error, as it is one base from a much larger clone. J is TRBJ2-3 and V is TRBV7-8; maybe TRBD1 (5 bases). CDR1 SGHVS and CDR2 FQNEAQ come from the germline V gene. There are 14 residues in the CDR3. The DNA for the CDR3 is TGTGCCAGCAGCCCCCTAGGGGTCACAGATATGCAGTATTTT. Translated: CASSPLGVTDMQYF.

This clonotype was counted at least ten times. This chain joins TRBV5-6 and TRBJ1-2; a weak D match, TRBD1 (6 bases). This CDR3 spans 13 amino acids. V was clipped by 4 bases and J by 4 bases, with 11 bases between them. Looked up from germline, CDR1 is SGHDT and CDR2 is YYEEEE. Here the CDR3 reads CASSSGGLYGYTF. The CDR3 DNA is TGTGCCAGCAGCAGCGGGGGGCTCTATGGCTACACCTTC.

This clonotype was counted ten times or more. The chain is built from TRBV30 and TRBJ2-2; 8 nucleotides line up with TRBD2. Per the germline V gene, CDR1 is GTSNPN and CDR2 is SVGIG (reference sequence). V was clipped by 0 bases and J by 1 base; unmatched bases: 7. The CDR3 length is 17 residues. The DNA of the CDR3 is TGTGCCTGGAGTGTAAATCGCCTAGCGGGGAACACCGGGGAGCTGTTTTTT. This translates into CAWSVNRLAGNTGELFF.

This chain joins TRBV20-1 and TRBJ2-3, with 8 positions matching TRBD2. This CDR3 contains 16 residues. Per germline, CDR1 DFQATT and CDR2 SNEGSKA (reference sequence). J was trimmed by 0 bases and V by 3 bases; bases with no gene match: 8. The CDR3 DNA follows: TGCAGTGCTAGCGGGGGGGGGGCGGGGAGCACAGATACGCAGTATTTT. Protein product: CSASGGGAGSTDTQYF.

This clonotype was found many times. V gene TRBV5-6 combines with J gene TRBJ2-1; 9 nucleotides line up with TRBD2. V lost 0 bases and J lost 4; bases outside the gene matches: 2. The germline gives CDR1 SGHDT, CDR2 YYEEEE. This CDR3 spans 15 amino acids. The CDR3, as DNA: TGTGCCAGCAGCTTGGCGGGACTAGCATACAATGAGCAGTTCTTC. It is translated as CASSLAGLAYNEQFF.

The J gene is TRBJ1-4, the V gene TRBV29-1; weak D call: TRBD1 (5 bases). Germline lookup yields CDR1 SQVTM and CDR2 ANQGSEA. V was trimmed by 4 bases and J by 6 bases, leaving 9 bases between them. This CDR3 spans 12 amino acids. Here the CDR3 reads CSVGQPDEKLFF. The CDR3 nucleotides are TGCAGCGTTGGACAGCCCGATGAAAAACTGTTTTTT.

This chain connects TRBV12-3 or TRBV12-4 to TRBJ1-2, with TRBD1 matching 11 bases. J lost 7 bases, V lost 6 bases, and 7 bases had no gene match. The CDR3 is made up of 14 amino acids. DNA for the CDR3: TGTGCCAGCAGCCGGACAGGGGGCGCGGGTGGCTACACCTTC. Translating gives CASSRTGGAGGYTF.

The sample holds many counts of this clonotype. The J gene is TRBJ2-7, the V gene TRBV30, with D perhaps matching TRBD2 (5 bases). Germline V gives CDR1 GTSNPN, CDR2 SVGIG (reference sequence). The CDR3 is made up of 12 amino acids. Trimming took 3 bases from V and 3 from J, leaving 9 bases between them. The CDR3 nucleotides read TGTGCCTGGAGCCGAGGAGGCTACGAGCAGTACTTC. Its translation: CAWSRGGYEQYF.

This clonotype was counted at least ten times. This chain links TRBV20-1 with TRBJ2-5, with 8 bases that match TRBD2. Germline CDR1 reads DFQATT; CDR2 reads SNEGSKA (reference sequence). The length of the CDR3 is 14 residues. Trimming removed 3 bases from V and 4 bases from J; junction bases left unmatched: 7. CDR3 sequence: CSASGTSGRETQYF. CDR3 nucleotide sequence: TGCAGTGCTAGTGGAACTAGCGGTAGAGAGACCCAGTACTTC.

This clonotype occurred a few times. This chain uses TRBV5-4 with TRBJ1-5, with a possible D match to TRBD1 (5 bases). With 0 bases removed from V and 6 bases from J, the gap between germline ends came to 10 bases. Germline lookup yields CDR1 SGHNT and CDR2 YYREEE (reference sequence). The length of the CDR3 is 14 residues. The DNA for the CDR3 is TGTGCCAGCAGCTTGGGGGGGATAGGTCAGCCCCAGCATTTT. Translated: CASSLGGIGQPQHF.

This clonotype was found many times. The gene calls are TRBV11-2 and TRBJ2-5, with D hard to call. The V end lost 5 bases, the J end lost 0 bases, and 7 bases lay between the germline ends. In germline, CDR1 is SGHAT, CDR2 FQNNGV. The CDR3 is 13 residues long. DNA for the CDR3: TGTGCCAGCAGCCAAGACCACCAAGAGACCCAGTACTTC. This gives the protein CASSQDHQETQYF.

This clonotype was detected many times. The J gene is TRBJ2-7, the V gene TRBV6-2 or TRBV6-3, with D perhaps TRBD1 (6 bases). V lost 6 bases to trimming and J lost 5 bases, with 17 bases between them. CDR3 length: 14 amino acids. Germline loops: CDR1 MNHEY, CDR2 SVGEGT. The CDR3 reads CASRRGGFLDEQYF. CDR3 DNA sequence: TGTGCCAGCAGACGAGGGGGTTTCCTGGACGAGCAGTACTTC.

This clonotype was observed a handful of times. The chain is built from TRBV13 and TRBJ2-1; the D is unclear. The germline V gene has CDR1 PRHDT and CDR2 FYEKMQ (reference sequence). Trimming stripped 5 bases from V and 3 bases from J, with 11 bases between. The CDR3 covers 14 residues. CDR3 protein: CASSPHGFYNEQFF. CDR3 bases: TGTGCCAGCAGCCCCCACGGGTTCTACAATGAGCAGTTCTTC.